This T cell receptor (beta chain) was sequenced in a study of brain T cells in children with intractable seizures. The study's findings and limits: Clones missing pre-surgery may reflect undersampling of that blood sample.

As concerns this clone: The antigen remains undetermined.

The method was immunoSEQ multiplex PCR; TCRdb's version includes in-frame clones alone and lacks a portion of them. The sample comprises about 7,800 clones, roughly 73% of which are singletons, and approximately 10% rests with the top ten. The sequenced cases were selected for having the highest brain T cell transcript signatures. Source: resected brain tissue, taken at surgery. The source is a boy under three years old with tuberous sclerosis and intractable seizures.

The CDR3 reads CASSYTAGVNEKLFF. In DNA form, the CDR3 reads TGTGCCAGCAGTTACACTGCCGGGGTTAATGAAAAACTGTTTTTT. The genes are TRBV6-5 and TRBJ1-4; D call uncertain. The V end was cut by 2 bases, the J end by 4 bases, with 11 bases between. CDR3 length: 15 amino acids. The germline gives CDR1 MNHEY, CDR2 SVGAGI.